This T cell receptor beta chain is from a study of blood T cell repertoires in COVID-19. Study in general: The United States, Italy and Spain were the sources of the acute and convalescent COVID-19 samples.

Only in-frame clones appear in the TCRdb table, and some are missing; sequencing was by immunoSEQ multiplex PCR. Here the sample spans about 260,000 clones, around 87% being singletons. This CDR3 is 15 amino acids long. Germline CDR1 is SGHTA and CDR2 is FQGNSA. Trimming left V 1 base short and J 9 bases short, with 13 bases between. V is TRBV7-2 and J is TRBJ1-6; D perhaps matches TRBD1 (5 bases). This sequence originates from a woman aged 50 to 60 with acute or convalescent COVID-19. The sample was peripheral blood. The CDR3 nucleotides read TGTGCCAGCAGCTTAGAGCGGGGGATGGGTTCACCCCTCCACTTT. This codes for CASSLERGMGSPLHF.